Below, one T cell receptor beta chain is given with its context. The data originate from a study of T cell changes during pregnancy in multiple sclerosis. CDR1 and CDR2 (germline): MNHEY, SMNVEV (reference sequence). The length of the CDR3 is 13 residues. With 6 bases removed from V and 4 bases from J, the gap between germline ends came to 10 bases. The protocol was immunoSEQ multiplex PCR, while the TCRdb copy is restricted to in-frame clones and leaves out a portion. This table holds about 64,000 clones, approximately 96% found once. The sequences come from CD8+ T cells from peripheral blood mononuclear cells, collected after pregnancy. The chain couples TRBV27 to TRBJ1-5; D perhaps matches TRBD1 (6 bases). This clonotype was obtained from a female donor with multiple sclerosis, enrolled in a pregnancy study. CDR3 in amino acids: CASSLTGNQPQHF. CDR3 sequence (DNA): TGTGCCAGCAGCCTCACAGGGAATCAGCCCCAGCATTTT.